The 27 T cell receptor beta chains below were found in one sample sequenced in a study of CD8+ T cells in alopecia areata. Noted treatment: oral pan-JAK inhibitor, 5-10 mg twice daily. Reverse transcription of extracted RNA yielded cDNA, which provided the sequencing template. Here immunoSEQ multiplex PCR was the method, and the copy in TCRdb shows in-frame clones only, minus some. The top ten clones hold 14% of a sample with approximately 170,000 clones, 50% to 65% of them seen once. The sequencing here drew on CD4+ T cells sorted from blood, taken at week 24, from a patient treated with tofacitinib. These receptors were collected from a human donor with alopecia areata.

This clone was seen a few times. The CDR3 coding sequence is TGTGCCAGCAGTGAACCGGCCAGGGACTATGGCTACACCTTC. Protein sequence: CASSEPARDYGYTF. J is TRBJ1-2 and V is TRBV6-1; tentatively, D is TRBD1 (5 bases). Trimming took off 2 bases at V and 3 bases at J, with 10 bases between the two ends. Germline V gene sequence: CDR1 MNHNS, CDR2 SASEGT. The CDR3 totals 14 residues.

The CDR3 coding sequence is TGCGCCAGCAGCTCACAGGGCCCCAGGGGAGAGCAGTACTTC. As protein: CASSSQGPRGEQYF. V is TRBV5-1 and J is TRBJ2-7; D may be TRBD1 (6 bases). V lost 3 bases to trimming and J lost 7 bases, with 17 bases between them. The CDR3 is made up of 14 amino acids. In germline, CDR1 is SGHRS, CDR2 YFSETQ.

This chain links TRBV15 with TRBJ2-1; 7 bases are shared with TRBD2. The CDR3 runs to 15 residues. In germline, CDR1 is LNHNV, CDR2 YYDKDF (reference sequence). J lost 10 bases, V lost 5 bases, and 14 bases had no gene match. The DNA for the CDR3 is TGTGCCACCAGCCCCCGGAGGGAGGGCTTCGGCGAGCAGTTCTTC. It translates to CATSPRREGFGEQFF.

This sequence joins TRBV29-1 and TRBJ1-1; 10 nucleotides agree with TRBD1. Unmatched junction bases numbered 2, after V lost 6 bases and J lost 1 base. The CDR3 is 13 amino acids. Germline assignment: CDR1 SQVTM and CDR2 ANQGSEA. CDR3 sequence: CSVRTGGNTEAFF. DNA of the CDR3: TGCAGCGTAAGGACAGGGGGGAACACTGAAGCTTTCTTT.

This clone has only a few counts. The V gene is TRBV9, the J gene TRBJ2-7, with TRBD2 as a possible D gene (6 bases). The CDR3 length is 15 residues. The germline V gene encodes CDR1 SGDLS and CDR2 YYNGEE. The V and J ends lost 0 bases and 2 bases respectively, with 12 bases between them. CDR3 sequence reads: CASSVEEGATYEQYF. Written as DNA, the CDR3 is TGTGCCAGCAGCGTAGAGGAGGGAGCCACCTACGAGCAGTACTTC. The full variable domain, rest sourced from reference TRBV9 and TRBJ2-7, is DSGVTQTPKHLITATGQRVTLRCSPRSGDLSVYWYQQSLDQGLQFLIQYYNGEERAKGNILERFSAQQFPDLHSELNLSSLELGDSALYFCASSVEEGATYEQYFGPGTRLTVT.

The V gene is TRBV29-1, the J gene TRBJ1-1; D is ambiguous. The CDR3 spans 13 residues. Trimming left V 6 bases short and J 0 bases short, with 11 bases between. The germline V gene has CDR1 SQVTM and CDR2 ANQGSEA. Written as DNA, the CDR3 is TGCAGCGTGTCGGACGGGATGAACACTGAAGCTTTCTTT. The encoded protein is CSVSDGMNTEAFF. The entire variable domain, with the rest obtained from reference TRBV29-1 and TRBJ1-1, is as follows: SAVISQKPSRDICQRGTSLTIQCQVDSQVTMMFWYRQQPGQSLTLIATANQGSEATYESGFVIDKFPISRPNLTFSTLTVSNMSPEDSSIYLCSVSDGMNTEAFFGQGTRLTVV.

The chain links TRBV18 to TRBJ2-6; D may be TRBD2 (5 bases). The CDR3 consists of 17 residues. Germline-derived CDR1 and CDR2 are KGHSH and LQKENI. Trimming cost V 1 base and J 0 bases, with 10 bases left between them. The CDR3 DNA sequence: TGTGCCAGCTCACCACGGACTCGGGCCTCTGGGGCCAACGTCCTGACTTTC. It encodes CASSPRTRASGANVLTF.

Only one count was recorded for this clone. The rearrangement joins TRBV5-1 to TRBJ2-5; D assignment may be TRBD1 or TRBD2 (5 bases each). This CDR3 comprises 14 residues. The V end lost 0 bases, the J end lost 5 bases, and 11 bases lay between the germline ends. CDR1 and CDR2 from the germline V gene are SGHRS and YFSETQ. The CDR3 region is CASSLDPGTETQYF. The CDR3 DNA is TGCGCCAGCAGCTTGGATCCGGGGACGGAGACCCAGTACTTC. Combining the CDR3 with reference TRBV5-1 and TRBJ2-5 gives the whole variable domain KAGVTQTPRYLIKTRGQQVTLSCSPISGHRSVSWYQQTPGQGLQFLFEYFSETQRNKGNFPGRFSGRQFSNSRSEMNVSTLELGDSALYLCASSLDPGTETQYFGPGTRLLVL.

The chain carries TRBV29-1 and TRBJ1-5; no clear D. The CDR3 consists of 13 residues. V was shortened by 5 bases and J by 5 bases, with 13 bases between the two germline ends. Germline lookup yields CDR1 SQVTM and CDR2 ANQGSEA. The CDR3 spells CSVSQEPHQPQHF. As DNA, the CDR3 is TGCAGCGTTTCTCAGGAACCCCATCAGCCCCAGCATTTT.

The chain recombines TRBV27 with TRBJ1-2; TRBD1 matches at 10 bases. This CDR3 has 14 residues. In germline, CDR1 is MNHEY, CDR2 SMNVEV (reference sequence). V shed 7 bases and J 4 bases; nucleotides not matched to a gene: 6. The CDR3 reads CASTRTGGLYGYTF. The CDR3 nucleotides are TGTGCCAGCACCCGGACAGGGGGGCTCTATGGCTACACCTTC.

This sequence joins TRBV9 and TRBJ2-3, with TRBD1 matching 8 bases. The CDR3 covers 16 residues. Germline trimming cut 3 bases from V and 4 bases from J; bases unmatched to any gene: 10. From germline, CDR1 is SGDLS and CDR2 YYNGEE. The CDR3 nucleotides read TGTGCCAGCAGCGCTAGACAGGGGCACGGGGCAGATACGCAGTATTTT. Translation: CASSARQGHGADTQYF.

The gene calls are TRBV18 and TRBJ2-5; D gene uncertain. The V and J ends lost 6 bases and 5 bases respectively, with 16 bases between them. Germline CDR1 and CDR2: KGHSH and LQKENI. The CDR3 runs 14 residues. The CDR3 sequence: CASSPGLVGETQYF. CDR3 bases: TGTGCCAGCTCCCCGGGCCTCGTCGGGGAGACCCAGTACTTC.

This chain uses TRBV5-1 with TRBJ1-2, with no clear D. V was trimmed by 4 bases and J by 0 bases, leaving 13 bases between them. From germline, CDR1 is SGHRS and CDR2 YFSETQ. This CDR3 has 15 amino acids. The CDR3 DNA follows: TGCGCCAGCAGCCGAGCCCTGGAAGCTAACTATGGCTACACCTTC. This codes for CASSRALEANYGYTF.

V and J are TRBV14 and TRBJ1-3; D is uncertain. V was cut by 3 bases and J by 7 bases, with 10 bases left in between. Germline V CDR1 and CDR2: SGHDN, FVKESK. The CDR3 is 13 amino acids. CDR3 nucleotide sequence: TGTGCCAGCAGCCACCATACCTTGAACACCATATATTTT. It is translated as CASSHHTLNTIYF.

The J gene is TRBJ2-7, the V gene TRBV7-6, with D perhaps being TRBD1 or TRBD2 (6 bases each). Trimming removed 4 bases at V and 6 bases at J, with 22 bases between. CDR3 length: 16 residues. Germline V gives CDR1 SGHVS, CDR2 FNYEAQ. CDR3 sequence: CASSSLSPGAYTEQYF. For the CDR3, the DNA is TGTGCCAGCAGCTCCCTATCCCCGGGGGCTTATACCGAGCAGTACTTC.

The genes are TRBV18 and TRBJ1-6; D is perhaps TRBD1 (5 bases). The germline V gene encodes CDR1 KGHSH and CDR2 LQKENI. The CDR3 covers 16 residues. V was cut by 6 bases and J by 9 bases, with 21 bases left in between. This CDR3 is CASSPEGGVRISPLHF. DNA of the CDR3: TGTGCCAGCTCCCCCGAGGGAGGGGTGCGGATTTCACCCCTCCACTTT.

The V call is TRBV2, the J call TRBJ1-1; D is ambiguous. This CDR3 comprises 15 residues. Germline CDR1 is SNHLY and CDR2 is FYNNEI. V gave up 5 bases and J gave up 0 bases, with 13 bases separating them. The CDR3 loop is CASSQSDFMNTEAFF. The CDR3 coding sequence is TGTGCCAGCAGTCAGAGCGACTTCATGAACACTGAAGCTTTCTTT.

The rearrangement uses TRBV30 and TRBJ2-3, with D uncertain. V lost 3 bases, J lost 3 bases, and 22 bases lay in between. CDR3 length: 17 amino acids. Germline V CDR1 and CDR2: GTSNPN, SVGIG (reference sequence). CDR3 sequence reads: CAWRQVGFRRSTDTQYF. The CDR3 DNA sequence: TGTGCCTGGAGGCAGGTAGGGTTCCGGAGAAGTACAGATACGCAGTATTTT.

There are a few counts of this clone. V gene TRBV30 combines with J gene TRBJ2-3; no reliable D call. From germline, CDR1 is GTSNPN and CDR2 SVGIG (reference sequence). V was pared by 6 bases and J by 5 bases, with 9 bases between. The length of the CDR3 is 11 residues. In DNA form, the CDR3 reads TGTGCCTGTACGGCCCTAGATACGCAGTATTTT. It codes for CACTALDTQYF.

The rearrangement links TRBV9 to TRBJ2-3, with D possibly matching TRBD1 (6 bases). Trimming pared 0 bases from V and 1 base from J, leaving 9 bases between. This CDR3 comprises 15 residues. CDR1 is SGDLS and CDR2 is YYNGEE in the germline V gene. In DNA, the CDR3 is TGTGCCAGCAGCGTAGTCGGACAGCGCACAGATACGCAGTATTTT. This translates into CASSVVGQRTDTQYF.

The chain combines TRBV6-1 with TRBJ2-6, with D maybe TRBD1 (5 bases). The germline gives CDR1 MNHNS, CDR2 SASEGT. V lost 1 base, J lost 0 bases, and 10 bases lay in between. The length of the CDR3 is 17 residues. CDR3 DNA sequence: TGTGCCAGCAGTGAAGATGGCAGGGTCTCTGGGGCCAACGTCCTGACTTTC. Translated: CASSEDGRVSGANVLTF.

J is TRBJ2-3 and V is TRBV11-3; the D gene is possibly TRBD2 (6 bases). Trimming cost V 1 base and J 0 bases, with 14 bases left between them. CDR3 length: 17 residues. Germline lookup yields CDR1 SGHNT and CDR2 YENEEA. CDR3 in DNA: TGTGCCAGCAGCTTAGGTGGAGGGCTCGAAAGCACAGATACGCAGTATTTT. The encoded protein is CASSLGGGLESTDTQYF.

The V call is TRBV30, the J call TRBJ2-5; the D is unclear. Germline values: CDR1 GTSNPN, CDR2 SVGIG (reference sequence). The CDR3 loop spans 11 amino acids. Trimming stripped 4 bases from V and 1 base from J, with 4 bases between. CDR3 nucleotide sequence: TGTGCCTGGACAAGCCAAGAGACCCAGTACTTC. This sequence encodes CAWTSQETQYF.

V usage is TRBV25-1 and J usage is TRBJ2-7; TRBD2 might be the D (5 bases). CDR3 size: 13 residues. The ends were cut back, 6 bases at V and 5 bases at J, with 14 bases in the middle. Germline lookup yields CDR1 MGHDK and CDR2 SYGVNS. CDR3 sequence reads: CASRLDYLDEQYF. In nucleotides, the CDR3 is TGTGCCAGCAGGCTAGACTATCTCGACGAGCAGTACTTC.

The rearrangement joins TRBV30 to TRBJ2-5, with a possible D match to TRBD2 (6 bases). Germline assignment: CDR1 GTSNPN and CDR2 SVGIG (reference sequence). The CDR3 covers 12 residues. V was pared by 6 bases and J by 4 bases, with 12 bases between. The chain's CDR3 is CACLGRGETQYF. CDR3 DNA: TGTGCCTGCCTCGGGAGAGGAGAGACCCAGTACTTC.

The chain joins TRBV15 to TRBJ2-3, with D perhaps TRBD1 or TRBD2 (6 bases each). CDR1 and CDR2 (germline): LNHNV, YYDKDF (reference sequence). The V end was cut by 2 bases, the J end by 0 bases, with 12 bases between. The CDR3 loop spans 16 amino acids. CDR3 sequence (DNA): TGTGCCACCAGCAGACTAGGGGGGAGGAGCACAGATACGCAGTATTTT. Its translation is CATSRLGGRSTDTQYF.

This clone came up once. The rearrangement joins TRBV6-5 to TRBJ2-3, with a possible D match to TRBD2 (5 bases). V lost 4 bases and J lost 0, with 8 bases in between. From germline, CDR1 is MNHEY and CDR2 SVGAGI. The CDR3 length is 14 residues. CDR3 region: CASSSGYSTDTQYF. The CDR3 DNA follows: TGTGCCAGCAGTTCGGGGTATAGCACAGATACGCAGTATTTT.